This T cell receptor beta chain comes out of a study of CD8+ T cells in alopecia areata. Broader study findings: Normal skin's resident alphabeta T cells are also sequenced in scalp samples.

Investigators isolated RNA and reverse transcribed it into cDNA to act as the sequencing template. TCRdb's copy holds only in-frame clones and misses some; the assay was immunoSEQ multiplex PCR. This table has some 80,000 clones, approximately 66% appearing once. Comment on this clone: The antigen remains unidentified.

Germline values: CDR1 SGHNT, CDR2 YYREEE (reference sequence). The CDR3 length is 15 residues. Trimming shortened V by 5 bases and J by 2 bases, and 16 bases separated the two germline ends. Treatment: oral pan-JAK inhibitor, 5-10 mg twice daily. This material consisted of CD8+ T cells sorted from blood, taken at week 24, from a patient treated with tofacitinib. The gene calls are TRBV5-4 and TRBJ1-2; TRBD1 might be the D (5 bases). The clonotype was recovered from a human donor with alopecia areata. DNA of the CDR3: TGTGCCAGCAGTCCGGGACCGGGAATAAACTATGGCTACACCTTC. This translates into CASSPGPGINYGYTF.